This TCR beta chain was observed in a study of T cell repertoires in cytomegalovirus infection. As for the study in general: Shared public TCR beta signatures pointed to both CMV infection and a matching HLA type. The study, taken as a whole, reports: HLA-C-restricted CMV-specific TCR beta clonotypes prevailed in the ex vivo response.

Concerning this clonotype itself: Its antigen remains unknown. A much larger clone lies one base from this, so it may be a read error.

TCRdb analysed the reads with MiXCR anew, one entry per CDR3 protein. The data show roughly 630,000 distinct CDR3 sequences, approximately 25% seen once. The specimen sequenced was CD8+ T cells from PBMCs. This receptor was obtained from a human donor in good health (CMV status not recorded). Some clones in this sample may be carry-over from other donors' samples.

The CDR3 bases are TGTGCCAGCAGCCAAGGGGATCCCGGGACAACCACCACCTACGAGCAGTACGTC. Its translation is CASSQGDPGTTTTYEQYV. The chain has TRBV14 and TRBJ2-7; D possibly corresponds to TRBD1 (6 bases). The CDR3 has 18 residues. V lost 1 base to trimming and J lost 2 bases, with 21 bases between them. The V gene's germline CDR1 is SGHDN and CDR2 FVKESK.